Presented here are 9 T cell receptor beta chains from one specimen sequenced in a study of T cell changes during pregnancy in multiple sclerosis (dated by TCRdb to between 2017 and 2020). Library generation was performed with the immunoSEQ multiplex PCR assay. The clones in this table, taken by TCRdb from immuneACCESS, are in-frame only. Not every clone is retained; where verified, under half of the shortfall comes from an unresolved V gene, and the cause of the rest is unknown. In this sample the table shows 45,000 to 70,000 clones, approximately 92% of which occur a single time. Of the sample, less than 0.2% falls within the top ten clones. This sample comprised CD4+ T cells from peripheral blood mononuclear cells, obtained after pregnancy. The receptors originated from a female donor in good health, enrolled as a control in a pregnancy study.

This clone was observed a single time. The chain couples TRBV5-6 to TRBJ1-2, with 10 bases lining up with TRBD1. The J segment lost 8 bases and the V segment lost 0 bases, leaving 4 bases of the junction unmatched. Germline values: CDR1 SGHDT, CDR2 YYEEEE. This CDR3 is 14 amino acids long. CDR3 loop: CASSLGQGARGYTF. The DNA of the CDR3 is TGTGCCAGCAGCTTGGGACAGGGGGCGCGAGGCTACACCTTC.

The rearrangement links TRBV9 to TRBJ2-3, with TRBD1 as a possible D gene (6 bases). V was clipped by 6 bases and J by 1 base, with 9 bases between them. Germline assignment: CDR1 SGDLS and CDR2 YYNGEE. The CDR3 contains 13 residues. CDR3 loop: CASNRVGTDTQYF. CDR3 DNA: TGTGCCAGCAACAGGGTCGGCACAGATACGCAGTATTTT.

The chain couples TRBV5-6 to TRBJ1-2; TRBD1 agrees at 8 bases. V dropped 3 bases and J dropped 8; count of bases not matched to a gene: 9. The CDR3 sequence is 14 residues long. The V gene's germline CDR1 is SGHDT and CDR2 YYEEEE. Here the CDR3 reads CASSSRTGSGGYTF. CDR3 DNA sequence: TGTGCCAGCAGCTCCCGGACAGGGTCGGGGGGCTACACCTTC.

This chain connects TRBV6-5 to TRBJ2-5; perhaps TRBD2 as D (6 bases). Trimming shortened V by 6 bases and J by 9 bases, and 20 bases separated the two germline ends. The CDR3 spans 14 residues. Germline V gives CDR1 MNHEY, CDR2 SVGAGI. Written as DNA, the CDR3 is TGTGCCAGCAGGCTAGCGCGGGTGTCTGGCTCCCAGTACTTC. Translated: CASRLARVSGSQYF.

This chain links TRBV7-2 with TRBJ2-7; 16 bases align to TRBD2. The CDR3 is 18 residues long. Looked up from germline, CDR1 is SGHTA and CDR2 is FQGNSA. V lost 5 bases to trimming and J lost 0 bases; unmatched junction nucleotides: 7. The CDR3 region has the DNA TGTGCCAGCAGCCCGGTGGGGACTAGCGGGGGGGCCTCCTACGAGCAGTACTTC. Its protein is CASSPVGTSGGASYEQYF.

Concerning this clone: Other nucleotide sequences in the sample specify the same CDR3. The V gene is TRBV5-1, the J gene TRBJ1-2; 8 bases are a match to TRBD1. V dropped 3 bases and J dropped 4; count of bases not matched to a gene: 2. Germline loops: CDR1 SGHRS, CDR2 YFSETQ. The CDR3 consists of 13 residues. CDR3 in amino acids: CASSSDRGYGYTF. The CDR3 nucleotides are TGCGCCAGCAGCTCAGACAGGGGCTATGGCTACACCTTC.

V is TRBV2 and J is TRBJ1-2, with 9 bases that match TRBD1. CDR1 is SNHLY, CDR2 FYNNEI, per germline. The ends lost 6 bases at V and 4 bases at J; junction bases unmatched: 3. The CDR3 has 13 residues. Written as DNA, the CDR3 is TGTGCCAGCAGCCCGGGACAGGGCTATGGCTACACCTTC. This codes for CASSPGQGYGYTF.

This clone was seen only once. The chain joins TRBV4-3 to TRBJ2-2; 12 bases are a match to TRBD2. The V and J ends lost 0 bases and 6 bases, in that order; junction bases with no gene match: 5. Germline V gives CDR1 LGHNA, CDR2 YSLEER. The CDR3 extends over 17 amino acids. DNA for the CDR3: TGCGCCAGCAGCCAAGACGGACTAGCGGGGCTCGCCGGGGAGCTGTTTTTT. This gives the protein CASSQDGLAGLAGELFF.

This CDR3 reads CASSLLGQGARGNYGYTF. The CDR3 DNA reads as TGTGCCAGCAGCTTACTTGGACAGGGGGCGCGGGGTAACTATGGCTACACCTTC. The rearrangement links TRBV11-2 to TRBJ1-2, with TRBD1 identical over 11 bases. The germline V gene encodes CDR1 SGHAT and CDR2 FQNNGV. The CDR3 length is 18 residues. V lost 2 bases and J lost 1; bases outside the gene matches: 9.